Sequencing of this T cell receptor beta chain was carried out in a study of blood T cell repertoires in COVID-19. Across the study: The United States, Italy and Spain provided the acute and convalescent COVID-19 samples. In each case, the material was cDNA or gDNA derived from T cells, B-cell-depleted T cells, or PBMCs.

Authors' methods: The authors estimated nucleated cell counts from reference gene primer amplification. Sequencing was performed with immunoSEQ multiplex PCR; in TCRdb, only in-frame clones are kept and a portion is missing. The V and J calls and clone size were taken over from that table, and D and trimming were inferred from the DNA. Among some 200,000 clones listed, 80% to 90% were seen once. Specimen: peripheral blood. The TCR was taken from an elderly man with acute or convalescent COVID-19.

The CDR3 protein is CASSLFGLGQANLQETQYF. CDR3 DNA: TGTGCCAGCAGCTTGTTTGGCCTAGGACAGGCGAATCTCCAAGAGACCCAGTACTTC. The chain joins TRBV5-6 to TRBJ2-5, with 7 positions matching TRBD1. CDR1 is SGHDT, CDR2 YYEEEE, per germline. The CDR3 is 19 amino acids. J lost 1 base, V lost 1 base, and 16 bases had no gene match.